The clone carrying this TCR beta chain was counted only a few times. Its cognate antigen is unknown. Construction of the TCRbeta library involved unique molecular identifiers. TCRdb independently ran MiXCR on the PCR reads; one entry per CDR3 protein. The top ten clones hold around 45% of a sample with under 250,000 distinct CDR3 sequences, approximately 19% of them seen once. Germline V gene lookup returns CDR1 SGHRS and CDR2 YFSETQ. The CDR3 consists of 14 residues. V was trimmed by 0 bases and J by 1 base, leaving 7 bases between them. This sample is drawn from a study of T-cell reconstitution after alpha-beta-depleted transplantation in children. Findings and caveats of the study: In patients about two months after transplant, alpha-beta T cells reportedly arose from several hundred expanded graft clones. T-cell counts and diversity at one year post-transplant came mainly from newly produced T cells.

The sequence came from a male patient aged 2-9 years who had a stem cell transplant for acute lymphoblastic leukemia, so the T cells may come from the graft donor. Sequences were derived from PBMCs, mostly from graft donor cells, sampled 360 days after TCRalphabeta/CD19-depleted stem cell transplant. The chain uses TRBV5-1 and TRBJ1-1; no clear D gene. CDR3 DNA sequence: TGCGCCAGCAGCTTGGAAGCCCCGAACACTGAAGCTTTCTTT. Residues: CASSLEAPNTEAFF.